A selection of T cell receptor beta chains follows, all from one sample in a study of identical twins. TCRdb called the 5' RACE reads again in MiXCR, with one record for every CDR3 protein. The top ten clones hold 4.3% of a sample with around 690,000 distinct CDR3 sequences, over 20% of them seen once. The sample also formed part of further work on T cells expressing NK-cell markers.

The specimen was PBMCs. The origin of the receptors is a woman younger than 35 in good health. Both conserved end residues are part of each CDR3. The D gene is left open where the match is weak. A row's size may be missing; if present it is once, few, many or a size class.

d_call: NA; v_call: TRBV9; clone_size: few; j_call: TRBJ2-7; cdr3_aa: CASSVGDSLEQYF; cdr3_nt: TGTGCCAGCAGCGTAGGTGATTCGCTCGAGCAGTACTTC
d_call: NA; v_call: TRBV13; clone_size: NA; j_call: TRBJ2-1; cdr3_aa: CASSLVQYNEQFF; cdr3_nt: TGTGCCAGCAGCTTAGTACAGTACAATGAGCAGTTCTTC
d_call: NA; v_call: TRBV5-1; clone_size: NA; j_call: TRBJ1-1; cdr3_aa: CASSLEGGKTEAFF; cdr3_nt: TGCGCCAGCAGCTTGGAGGGGGGCAAGACTGAAGCTTTCTTT
d_call: TRBD1; v_call: TRBV3-1; clone_size: many; j_call: TRBJ2-3; cdr3_aa: CASSQWGQGAADTQYF; cdr3_nt: TGTGCCAGCAGCCAATGGGGACAGGGGGCCGCAGATACGCAGTATTTT
d_call: NA; v_call: TRBV7-9; clone_size: many; j_call: TRBJ2-7; cdr3_aa: CASSSQGKWEQYF; cdr3_nt: TGTGCCAGCAGCTCACAGGGTAAATGGGAGCAGTACTTC
d_call: TRBD2; v_call: TRBV6-2/TRBV6-3; clone_size: once; j_call: TRBJ2-7; cdr3_aa: CASSTTSGLSYEQYF; cdr3_nt: TGTGCCAGCAGTACGACTAGCGGCCTCTCCTACGAGCAGTACTTC
d_call: TRBD2; v_call: TRBV6-2/TRBV6-3; clone_size: few; j_call: TRBJ2-7; cdr3_aa: CASSYGIAGGPYEQYF; cdr3_nt: TGTGCCAGCAGTTACGGCATAGCGGGAGGACCCTACGAGCAGTACTTC
d_call: NA; v_call: TRBV2; clone_size: NA; j_call: TRBJ2-7; cdr3_aa: CAAANRALSYEQYF; cdr3_nt: TGTGCCGCCGCCAATCGGGCCCTCTCCTACGAGCAGTACTTC
d_call: NA; v_call: TRBV20-1; clone_size: NA; j_call: TRBJ2-1; cdr3_aa: CSASLGGSYNEQFF; cdr3_nt: TGCAGTGCTAGTCTCGGGGGCTCCTACAATGAGCAGTTCTTC
d_call: NA; v_call: TRBV4-3; clone_size: many; j_call: TRBJ2-7; cdr3_aa: CASSQDRRFAEQYF; cdr3_nt: TGCGCCAGCAGCCAAGATCGAAGGTTCGCCGAGCAGTACTTC
d_call: TRBD2; v_call: TRBV6-1; clone_size: few; j_call: TRBJ2-1; cdr3_aa: CASSPAGRYNEQFF; cdr3_nt: TGTGCCAGCAGCCCAGCGGGACGCTACAATGAGCAGTTCTTC
d_call: TRBD2; v_call: TRBV27; clone_size: NA; j_call: TRBJ2-3; cdr3_aa: CASVTSGGSDTQYF; cdr3_nt: TGTGCCAGCGTAACTAGCGGGGGTTCAGATACGCAGTATTTT
d_call: NA; v_call: TRBV7-2; clone_size: NA; j_call: TRBJ1-1; cdr3_aa: CASSVGERAEAFF; cdr3_nt: TGTGCCAGCAGCGTTGGAGAACGCGCTGAAGCTTTCTTT
d_call: NA; v_call: TRBV5-1; clone_size: NA; j_call: TRBJ2-7; cdr3_aa: CASSLVTPYYEQYF; cdr3_nt: TGCGCCAGCAGCTTGGTGACCCCTTACTACGAGCAGTACTTC
d_call: NA; v_call: TRBV5-1; clone_size: few; j_call: TRBJ2-1; cdr3_aa: CASSLEGTFAYNEQFF; cdr3_nt: TGCGCCAGCAGCTTGGAGGGGACTTTCGCATACAATGAGCAGTTCTTC
d_call: NA; v_call: TRBV20-1; clone_size: many; j_call: TRBJ2-5; cdr3_aa: CSASLPPGRQETQYF; cdr3_nt: TGCAGTGCTAGCCTCCCCCCGGGACGACAAGAGACCCAGTACTTC
d_call: NA; v_call: TRBV12-3/TRBV12-4; clone_size: NA; j_call: TRBJ2-7; cdr3_aa: CASRTRPGGLYEQYF; cdr3_nt: TGTGCCAGCAGGACACGACCGGGGGGCCTCTACGAGCAGTACTTC
d_call: TRBD1; v_call: TRBV7-9; clone_size: few; j_call: TRBJ2-7; cdr3_aa: CASSLDRGRGYEQYF; cdr3_nt: TGTGCCAGCAGCTTGGACAGGGGGCGGGGGTACGAGCAGTACTTC
d_call: NA; v_call: TRBV28; clone_size: NA; j_call: TRBJ2-6; cdr3_aa: CASTLRAGVSGANVLTF; cdr3_nt: TGTGCCAGCACTCTAAGGGCAGGCGTCTCTGGGGCCAACGTCCTGACTTTC
d_call: NA; v_call: TRBV6-2/TRBV6-3; clone_size: NA; j_call: TRBJ2-3; cdr3_aa: CASRPQDKDTQYF; cdr3_nt: TGTGCCAGCAGGCCCCAAGATAAGGATACGCAGTATTTT
d_call: TRBD1; v_call: TRBV12-3/TRBV12-4; clone_size: few; j_call: TRBJ2-7; cdr3_aa: CASSQGDRNLEQYF; cdr3_nt: TGTGCCAGCAGCCAGGGGGACAGAAATCTCGAGCAGTACTTC
d_call: TRBD2; v_call: TRBV7-2; clone_size: once; j_call: TRBJ2-7; cdr3_aa: CASSFQREGPEQYF; cdr3_nt: TGTGCCAGCAGCTTCCAGCGGGAGGGCCCCGAGCAGTACTTC
d_call: TRBD1; v_call: TRBV25-1; clone_size: few; j_call: TRBJ2-5; cdr3_aa: CASSVGTGPPQETQYF; cdr3_nt: TGTGCCAGCAGTGTGGGGACAGGGCCACCACAAGAGACCCAGTACTTC
d_call: TRBD2; v_call: TRBV12-3/TRBV12-4; clone_size: many; j_call: TRBJ2-3; cdr3_aa: CASTNELAGSTDTQYF; cdr3_nt: TGTGCCAGCACGAATGAATTAGCGGGGTCCACAGATACGCAGTATTTT
d_call: NA; v_call: TRBV20-1; clone_size: few; j_call: TRBJ2-1; cdr3_aa: CSATHHGGQYEQFF; cdr3_nt: TGCAGTGCCACTCACCACGGGGGCCAATATGAGCAGTTCTTC
d_call: NA; v_call: TRBV12-3/TRBV12-4; clone_size: many; j_call: TRBJ2-7; cdr3_aa: CASTRDGSSYEQYF; cdr3_nt: TGTGCCAGCACCCGAGACGGGAGCTCCTACGAGCAGTACTTC
d_call: NA; v_call: TRBV7-2; clone_size: NA; j_call: TRBJ2-7; cdr3_aa: CASSLAFRSNEQYF; cdr3_nt: TGTGCCAGCAGCTTAGCGTTTCGGTCAAACGAGCAGTACTTC
d_call: TRBD2; v_call: TRBV3-1; clone_size: NA; j_call: TRBJ2-2; cdr3_aa: CASSQRGLADTGELFF; cdr3_nt: TGTGCCAGCAGCCAGAGGGGACTAGCGGACACCGGGGAGCTGTTTTTT
d_call: NA; v_call: TRBV12-3/TRBV12-4; clone_size: many; j_call: TRBJ2-4; cdr3_aa: CASSSEGTNIQYF; cdr3_nt: TGTGCCAGCAGTTCAGAGGGAACAAACATTCAGTACTTC
d_call: NA; v_call: TRBV20-1; clone_size: many; j_call: TRBJ2-3; cdr3_aa: CSARVSGSSTDTQYF; cdr3_nt: TGCAGTGCTAGAGTTAGCGGCTCAAGCACAGATACGCAGTATTTT
d_call: NA; v_call: TRBV10-3; clone_size: NA; j_call: TRBJ2-7; cdr3_aa: CAISYGTPFEQYF; cdr3_nt: TGTGCCATCAGCTACGGGACTCCCTTTGAGCAGTACTTC
d_call: TRBD1; v_call: TRBV5-6; clone_size: many; j_call: TRBJ1-3; cdr3_aa: CASSLAQGAIPIYF; cdr3_nt: TGTGCCAGCAGCTTGGCGCAGGGGGCGATACCCATATATTTT
d_call: NA; v_call: TRBV9; clone_size: NA; j_call: TRBJ2-6; cdr3_aa: CASSVGGLANVLTF; cdr3_nt: TGTGCCAGCAGCGTAGGGGGACTGGCCAACGTCCTGACTTTC
d_call: NA; v_call: TRBV20-1; clone_size: NA; j_call: TRBJ1-5; cdr3_aa: CSARPSHSNQPQHF; cdr3_nt: TGCAGTGCTAGACCTTCACATAGCAATCAGCCCCAGCATTTT
d_call: NA; v_call: TRBV29-1; clone_size: few; j_call: TRBJ2-3; cdr3_aa: CSVGGGQRSTDTQYF; cdr3_nt: TGCAGCGTGGGCGGGGGCCAAAGAAGCACAGATACGCAGTATTTT
d_call: NA; v_call: TRBV9; clone_size: many; j_call: TRBJ1-2; cdr3_aa: CASSLRVAYGYTF; cdr3_nt: TGTGCCAGCAGTCTTAGGGTGGCCTATGGCTACACCTTC
d_call: NA; v_call: TRBV6-1; clone_size: NA; j_call: TRBJ1-1; cdr3_aa: CASKGRAQLTEAFF; cdr3_nt: TGTGCCAGCAAAGGCCGGGCTCAGTTAACTGAAGCTTTCTTT
d_call: TRBD2; v_call: TRBV25-1; clone_size: NA; j_call: TRBJ2-1; cdr3_aa: CASTILAGGYNEQFF; cdr3_nt: TGTGCCAGCACCATACTAGCGGGGGGATACAATGAGCAGTTCTTC
d_call: NA; v_call: TRBV4-3; clone_size: NA; j_call: TRBJ2-2; cdr3_aa: CASSQDWTEMTGELFF; cdr3_nt: TGCGCCAGCAGCCAAGATTGGACTGAGATGACCGGGGAGCTGTTTTTT
d_call: NA; v_call: TRBV9; clone_size: NA; j_call: TRBJ2-7; cdr3_aa: CASSVAFGYEQYF; cdr3_nt: TGTGCCAGCAGCGTAGCTTTCGGGTACGAGCAGTACTTC
d_call: TRBD2; v_call: TRBV20-1; clone_size: few; j_call: TRBJ2-1; cdr3_aa: CSARDAETSLNEQFF; cdr3_nt: TGCAGTGCTAGAGACGCTGAGACTAGCCTTAATGAGCAGTTCTTC
d_call: TRBD1; v_call: TRBV12-3/TRBV12-4; clone_size: NA; j_call: TRBJ1-5; cdr3_aa: CASARTGGNQPQHF; cdr3_nt: TGTGCCAGTGCGAGGACAGGGGGCAATCAGCCCCAGCATTTT
d_call: NA; v_call: TRBV5-1; clone_size: NA; j_call: TRBJ2-7; cdr3_aa: CASSGRAAEFGVQYF; cdr3_nt: TGCGCCAGCAGCGGCCGGGCCGCGGAGTTCGGCGTGCAGTACTTC
d_call: TRBD1; v_call: TRBV20-1; clone_size: few; j_call: TRBJ1-6; cdr3_aa: CSASRQGRVDSPLHF; cdr3_nt: TGCAGTGCTAGTCGACAGGGTCGCGTTGATTCACCCCTCCACTTT
d_call: NA; v_call: TRBV20-1; clone_size: many; j_call: TRBJ2-5; cdr3_aa: CTGGPVEETQYF; cdr3_nt: TGCACTGGAGGGCCGGTAGAGGAGACCCAGTACTTC
d_call: NA; v_call: TRBV7-9; clone_size: NA; j_call: TRBJ1-1; cdr3_aa: CASSPPGPPEAFF; cdr3_nt: TGTGCCAGCAGCCCCCCTGGGCCCCCTGAAGCTTTCTTT
d_call: NA; v_call: TRBV7-8; clone_size: many; j_call: TRBJ2-7; cdr3_aa: CASSSLSEQYF; cdr3_nt: TGTGCCAGCAGCTCCCTCAGCGAGCAGTACTTC